These 8 T cell receptor beta chains originate from one sample sequenced in a study of T cells in Graves' hyperthyroidism and ophthalmopathy. RNA transcripts gave rise to amplified TCR beta CDR3 regions. First-round RT-PCR with HTBI primers amplified the TCR CDR3 region. TCRdb reanalysed the multiplex PCR reads using MiXCR and keeps one entry per CDR3 protein. Among roughly 740,000 distinct CDR3 sequences listed, about 17% were seen once. Sequencing used blood. The receptors were gathered from a man younger than 30 with Graves' hyperthyroidism.

This chain uses TRBV19 with TRBJ2-2; a weak D match, TRBD1 (6 bases). The germline V gene encodes CDR1 LNHDA and CDR2 SQIVND (reference sequence). V was pared by 2 bases and J by 1 base, with 14 bases between. CDR3 length: 17 residues. The CDR3 bases are TGTGCCAGTAGTATAATTGGGGGCCCGGGGAACACCGGGGAGCTGTTTTTT. Translation gives CASSIIGGPGNTGELFF.

The rearrangement uses TRBV19 and TRBJ1-1; D remains ambiguous. V was cut by 3 bases and J by 1 base, with 9 bases left in between. Germline V CDR1 and CDR2: LNHDA, SQIVND (reference sequence). This CDR3 spans 14 amino acids. Here the CDR3 DNA reads TGTGCCAGTAGTATGCCCCAGAGGAACACTGAAGCTTTCTTT. It encodes CASSMPQRNTEAFF.

This sequence joins TRBV7-9 and TRBJ1-1; D is unresolved. V dropped 3 bases and J dropped 1 base, with 6 bases sitting between them. The CDR3 is made up of 13 amino acids. From germline, CDR1 is SEHNR and CDR2 FQNEAQ (reference sequence). CDR3 protein: CASSFGSNTEAFF. As DNA, the CDR3 is TGTGCCAGCAGCTTCGGGTCGAACACTGAAGCTTTCTTT.

This clonotype was seen at least ten times. As DNA, the CDR3 is TGCAGTGCGGGCGGGCCCTTCTACGAGCAGTACTTC. Residues: CSAGGPFYEQYF. The chain is built from TRBV20-1 and TRBJ2-7; tentative D call: TRBD2 (5 bases). V lost 6 bases and J 3 bases, leaving 12 bases between the germline ends. Germline V CDR1 and CDR2: DFQATT, SNEGSKA (reference sequence). This CDR3 has 12 amino acids.

In its sample, this clonotype was seen many times. This sequence joins TRBV20-1 and TRBJ2-7; weak D call: TRBD1 (6 bases). The V end was cut by 0 bases, the J end by 1 base, with 13 bases between. The CDR3 spans 15 residues. Germline V gene lookup returns CDR1 DFQATT and CDR2 SNEGSKA (reference sequence). The CDR3 nucleotides read TGCAGTGCTAGAGATCGGCAGGGGACGTCCTACGAGCAGTACTTC. Protein sequence: CSARDRQGTSYEQYF.

This clonotype was seen ten or more times. The chain combines TRBV4-2 with TRBJ2-7; a possible D gene is TRBD2 (5 bases). The CDR3 length is 12 residues. Germline CDR1 and CDR2: LGHNA and YNFKEQ. The V gene lost 8 bases and the J gene lost 0 bases, with 8 bases spanning the gap. This CDR3 reads CASGESSYEQYF. CDR3 DNA sequence: TGTGCCAGCGGGGAGAGCTCCTACGAGCAGTACTTC.

The chain employs TRBV12-5 and TRBJ2-2, with TRBD2 identical over 8 bases. Trimming at V came to 1 base and at J to 4 bases, leaving 29 bases not matched to a gene. This CDR3 is built from 24 residues. Germline CDR1 is LGHNT and CDR2 is FRNRAP. The CDR3 nucleotides are TGTGCTAGTGGTTTGGCGGTTCTTAGGTGTAGCGGGGAAGAAGGGGTCGTCCTCACCGGGGAGCTGTTTTTT. Its translation: CASGLAVLRCSGEEGVVLTGELFF.

This clonotype was detected many times. The chain uses TRBV20-1 and TRBJ2-3; 10 bases are shared with TRBD2. The CDR3 loop spans 16 amino acids. Losses at the gene ends were 0 bases for V and 6 bases for J; bases not matched to a gene: 9. Per germline, CDR1 DFQATT and CDR2 SNEGSKA (reference sequence). The CDR3 spells CSARDLPSGRPDTQYF. Here the CDR3 DNA reads TGCAGTGCTAGAGATTTGCCTAGCGGGAGACCGGATACGCAGTATTTT.